This record concerns one T cell receptor (beta chain) sequence. Trimming took off 7 bases at V and 1 base at J, with 4 bases between the two ends. Germline values: CDR1 LGHNT, CDR2 FRNRAP. There are 11 residues in the CDR3. This specimen belongs to a study of blood T cell repertoires in COVID-19. TCRdb's table, derived via immunoSEQ multiplex PCR, lists solely in-frame clones and lacks some. This sample has fewer than 200,000 clones; roughly 89% occur once, and the top ten carry approximately 3%. The sequenced material came from PBMCs or T cells enriched from blood (not recorded which). V usage is TRBV12-5 and J usage is TRBJ2-5; D gene unclear. The clonotype comes from a woman aged 30 to 39 who had been exposed to COVID-19. Here the CDR3 reads CASAFQETQYF. Here the CDR3 DNA reads TGTGCTAGTGCCTTCCAAGAGACCCAGTACTTC.